This TCR beta chain is drawn from a study of shared clonotypes between healthy human individuals. A word on this clone: Its antigen remains unknown.

Only in-frame clones appear in the TCRdb table, and some are missing; sequencing was by immunoSEQ multiplex PCR. Altogether roughly 2.1 million clones are present, around 93% being singletons, with the ten largest covering approximately 1.7%. Only CD45RO-negative cells positively selected for CCR7 counted as naive CD8 cells, so terminally differentiated effector memory CD45RA+ cells were excluded. Broader study findings: Non-shared clonotypes showed lower generation probabilities than clonotypes common to all four donors.

The sequenced material came from naive CD8+ T cells from PBMCs. This sequence originates from a man younger than 35 in good health. Some clones in this sample may be carry-over from other donors' samples.

The CDR3 loop is CASSLRRGAGANVLTF. CDR3 coding DNA: TGTGCCAGCAGCCTTAGACGGGGGGCTGGGGCCAACGTCCTGACTTTC. This chain uses TRBV28 with TRBJ2-6; 7 bases align to TRBD2. The CDR3 has 16 amino acids. Germline V gives CDR1 MDHEN, CDR2 SYDVKM. V dropped 6 bases and J dropped 2; count of bases not matched to a gene: 7.